The 25 T cell receptor beta chains below all came from one sample that was sequenced in a study of cytomegalovirus exposure and HLA in healthy donors. It was with 60 Vbeta and 13 Jbeta primers that the PCR ran. Produced via immunoSEQ multiplex PCR; TCRdb's table is partial and in-frame only. The table has approximately 170,000 clones, about three quarters seen once; the top ten hold about 3.1%. Material for sequencing was PBMCs. Every receptor here comes from a female donor in good health and CMV-seronegative.

The chain joins TRBV25-1 to TRBJ1-1; a possible D gene is TRBD1 (6 bases). The CDR3 has 14 residues. Between the trimmed V and J ends, which lost 1 base and 6 bases, there was a span of 12 bases. Germline V gene data show CDR1 as MGHDK and CDR2 as SYGVNS. CDR3 coding DNA: TGTGCCAGCAGTGAATCGCAGGGGATCCCTGAAGCTTTCTTT. Translated, it gives CASSESQGIPEAFF.

A single count supports this clone. V and J are TRBV6-1 and TRBJ2-2; perhaps TRBD2 as D (6 bases). The CDR3 spans 15 residues. The ends were cut back, 7 bases at V and 0 bases at J, with 12 bases in the middle. Germline CDR1 reads MNHNS; CDR2 reads SASEGT. The CDR3 sequence is CASKPRGANTGELFF. The CDR3, as DNA: TGTGCCAGCAAACCTCGCGGGGCGAACACCGGGGAGCTGTTTTTT.

The chain has TRBV7-3 and TRBJ2-1; D unclear. This CDR3 comprises 15 residues. V dropped 2 bases and J dropped 0 bases, with 8 bases sitting between them. Germline V gene data show CDR1 as SGHTA and CDR2 as FQGTGA. Here the CDR3 DNA reads TGTGCCAGCAGCTTAGAGCCGAACTCCTACAATGAGCAGTTCTTC. This encodes CASSLEPNSYNEQFF.

V gene TRBV7-3 combines with J gene TRBJ2-2; 7 bases map to TRBD1. Germline lookup yields CDR1 SGHTA and CDR2 FQGTGA. V gave up 2 bases and J gave up 2 bases; unmatched junction bases: 2. The CDR3 runs 15 residues. CDR3 bases: TGTGCCAGCAGCTTAGGGACAGTAAACACCGGGGAGCTGTTTTTT. Translation: CASSLGTVNTGELFF.

This chain connects TRBV5-4 to TRBJ2-7; D gene ambiguous. Germline-derived CDR1 and CDR2 are SGHNT and YYREEE (reference sequence). Trimming pared 2 bases from V and 1 base from J, leaving 4 bases between. This CDR3 is built from 12 residues. CDR3 in amino acids: CASSFVSYEQYF. The CDR3 DNA reads TGTGCCAGCAGCTTCGTTTCCTACGAGCAGTACTTC.

This chain joins TRBV4-2 and TRBJ1-1, with D tentatively TRBD1 (5 bases). This CDR3 has 14 residues. CDR1 and CDR2 from the germline V gene are LGHNA and YNFKEQ. The V end lost 3 bases, the J end lost 5 bases, and 13 bases lay between the germline ends. The CDR3: CASSQGGYATEAFF. CDR3 nucleotides: TGTGCCAGCAGCCAGGGGGGTTATGCTACTGAAGCTTTCTTT.

The chain is built from TRBV15 and TRBJ2-1; unclear D gene. The germline V gene encodes CDR1 LNHNV and CDR2 YYDKDF (reference sequence). Trimming took 5 bases from V and 0 from J, leaving 11 bases between them. The CDR3 contains 15 residues. The CDR3 reads CATSLDSGSYNEQFF. Written as DNA, the CDR3 is TGTGCCACCAGCCTTGACTCCGGCTCCTACAATGAGCAGTTCTTC.

The gene calls are TRBV7-2 and TRBJ2-7; 9 nucleotides match TRBD1. Trimming cost V 1 base and J 0 bases; bases outside gene matches: 4. The germline CDR1 and CDR2 sequences are SGHTA and FQGNSA. This CDR3 has 16 amino acids. The CDR3 sequence is CASSLERTGVSYEQYF. CDR3 nucleotide sequence: TGTGCCAGCAGCTTAGAAAGGACAGGGGTCTCCTACGAGCAGTACTTC. Variable domain in full (rest from reference TRBV7-2 and TRBJ2-7): GAGVSQSPSNKVTEKGKDVELRCDPISGHTALYWYRQSLGQGLEFLIYFQGNSAPDKSGLPSDRFSAERTGGSVSTLTIQRTQQEDSAVYLCASSLERTGVSYEQYFGPGTRLTVT.

The rearrangement uses TRBV7-3 and TRBJ1-1, with D perhaps matching TRBD1 (6 bases). The ends were cut back, 3 bases at V and 7 bases at J, with 12 bases in the middle. Germline CDR1 reads SGHTA; CDR2 reads FQGTGA. CDR3 length: 13 residues. CDR3 DNA: TGTGCCAGCAGCTTCGGGGGGCTGGGTGAAGCTTTCTTT. It encodes CASSFGGLGEAFF.

This clone was counted a single time. The chain recombines TRBV10-1 with TRBJ2-2; 11 bases map to TRBD1. The CDR3 runs 15 residues. In germline, CDR1 is WNHNN, CDR2 SYGVQD (reference sequence). J lost 5 bases, V lost 8 bases, and 7 bases had no gene match. CDR3 nucleotides: TGCGCCAGCCCGGACAGGGGGCCGACAACCGGGGAGCTGTTTTTT. It specifies CASPDRGPTTGELFF.

This chain connects TRBV2 to TRBJ1-2; D remains ambiguous. In germline, CDR1 is SNHLY, CDR2 FYNNEI. The V and J ends lost 7 bases and 3 bases respectively, with 9 bases between them. This CDR3 is built from 12 residues. The CDR3 is CASTGGDYGYTF. In DNA form, the CDR3 reads TGTGCCAGCACTGGCGGAGACTATGGCTACACCTTC.

This clone was seen a few times. The chain's CDR3 is CASRSDRVYEQYF. The CDR3 DNA sequence: TGTGCCAGCAGATCCGACAGGGTCTACGAGCAGTACTTC. V gene TRBV28 combines with J gene TRBJ2-7, with 7 bases aligning to TRBD1. Looked up from germline, CDR1 is MDHEN and CDR2 is SYDVKM. The CDR3 loop spans 13 amino acids. V lost 6 bases to trimming and J lost 3 bases; unmatched junction nucleotides: 5.

This chain joins TRBV28 and TRBJ2-7; TRBD1 matches at 7 bases. The J segment lost 3 bases and the V segment lost 6 bases, leaving 2 bases of the junction unmatched. There are 12 residues in the CDR3. Germline CDR1 MDHEN, CDR2 SYDVKM. The CDR3 loop is CASRRTGYEQYF. For the CDR3, the DNA is TGTGCCAGCAGGCGGACAGGCTACGAGCAGTACTTC.

This chain joins TRBV5-1 and TRBJ2-1; 9 bases are a match to TRBD2. Germline V gene lookup returns CDR1 SGHRS and CDR2 YFSETQ. This CDR3 contains 16 residues. V dropped 0 bases and J dropped 4; count of bases not matched to a gene: 5. CDR3 DNA sequence: TGCGCCAGCAGCTTGGCAGCTAGCGGGAATTACAATGAGCAGTTCTTC. Protein product: CASSLAASGNYNEQFF.

V and J are TRBV11-1 and TRBJ2-2, with a weak D call TRBD1 (6 bases). The V end was cut by 6 bases, the J end by 0 bases, with 8 bases between. Germline V CDR1 and CDR2: SGHAT, FQDESV (reference sequence). This CDR3 region has 14 residues. The CDR3 sequence is CASRDRSNTGELFF. The CDR3 bases are TGTGCCAGCAGAGACAGGTCGAACACCGGGGAGCTGTTTTTT.

The chain joins TRBV7-8 to TRBJ2-7; 10 bases are shared with TRBD2. V was pared by 5 bases and J by 0 bases, with 7 bases of the junction left unmatched. The length of the CDR3 is 16 residues. Germline V gene lookup returns CDR1 SGHVS and CDR2 FQNEAQ. CDR3 nucleotide sequence: TGTGCCAGCAGCCCTCAAGCGGGGGGGATCTCCTACGAGCAGTACTTC. Translated: CASSPQAGGISYEQYF.

The V gene is TRBV18, the J gene TRBJ2-7; 7 bases line up with TRBD2. V trimming: 3 bases; J trimming: 7 bases; junction bases outside the gene matches: 3. The V gene's germline CDR1 is KGHSH and CDR2 LQKENI. The CDR3 contains 12 residues. CDR3 DNA: TGTGCCAGCTCACCGCGGACTAGTGAGCAGTACTTC. It specifies CASSPRTSEQYF.

This rearrangement joins TRBV5-1 to TRBJ1-1; maybe TRBD1 (6 bases). Germline V gives CDR1 SGHRS, CDR2 YFSETQ. V was trimmed by 3 bases and J by 3 bases, leaving 9 bases between them. This CDR3 contains 13 residues. The CDR3 protein is CASSSKGDTEAFF. The CDR3 nucleotides are TGCGCCAGCAGCTCCAAGGGGGACACTGAAGCTTTCTTT. Variable domain in full (rest from reference TRBV5-1 and TRBJ1-1): KAGVTQTPRYLIKTRGQQVTLSCSPISGHRSVSWYQQTPGQGLQFLFEYFSETQRNKGNFPGRFSGRQFSNSRSEMNVSTLELGDSALYLCASSSKGDTEAFFGQGTRLTVV.

V and J are TRBV19 and TRBJ2-7, with 8 bases matching TRBD1. The CDR3 sequence is 15 residues long. Per germline, CDR1 LNHDA and CDR2 SQIVND (reference sequence). The ends lost 5 bases at V and 2 bases at J; junction bases unmatched: 8. For the CDR3, the DNA is TGTGCCAGTAGTGACAGGGGAAACCAAGCCTACGAGCAGTACTTC. Protein: CASSDRGNQAYEQYF.

The rearrangement joins TRBV5-1 to TRBJ1-3; D unresolved. The V end lost 0 bases, the J end lost 0 bases, and 7 bases lay between the germline ends. Germline V gives CDR1 SGHRS, CDR2 YFSETQ. This CDR3 has 15 amino acids. As DNA, the CDR3 is TGCGCCAGCAGCTTGGAACCGAGCTCTGGAAACACCATATATTTT. As protein: CASSLEPSSGNTIYF.

This clone was seen a few times. The rearrangement uses TRBV7-3 and TRBJ2-1; 8 bases agree with TRBD1. This CDR3 has 15 residues. J was trimmed by 3 bases and V by 6 bases; bases with no gene match: 7. The V gene's germline CDR1 is SGHTA and CDR2 FQGTGA. The CDR3 region is CASSRQGAFYNEQFF. CDR3 bases: TGTGCCAGCAGTAGGCAGGGGGCTTTCTACAATGAGCAGTTCTTC.

Regarding this clone: One junction end does not reproduce the germline sequence, and a read error may be involved. This chain connects TRBV6-6 to TRBJ2-7; 7 nucleotides line up with TRBD1. This CDR3 comprises 16 residues. Germline V lookup: CDR1 MNHNY, CDR2 SVGAGI (reference sequence). In DNA, the CDR3 is TGTGCCAGCAGTTACTCGCGACAGGGAGCTACGTTAGAGCGGTACTTC. Protein product: CASSYSRQGATLERYF.

The chain carries TRBV7-2 and TRBJ1-6; D might be TRBD1 (5 bases). CDR1 and CDR2 (germline): SGHTA, FQGNSA. Between the trimmed V and J ends, which lost 0 bases and 3 bases, there was a span of 6 bases. The CDR3 totals 15 residues. For the CDR3, the DNA is TGTGCCAGCAGCTTAGCGGGGGGCTATAATTCACCCCTCCACTTT. It yields the protein CASSLAGGYNSPLHF. Full variable domain (outside the CDR3, taken from reference TRBV7-2 and TRBJ1-6): GAGVSQSPSNKVTEKGKDVELRCDPISGHTALYWYRQSLGQGLEFLIYFQGNSAPDKSGLPSDRFSAERTGGSVSTLTIQRTQQEDSAVYLCASSLAGGYNSPLHFGNGTRLTVT.

The rearrangement uses TRBV15 and TRBJ2-1, with 8 positions matching TRBD1. The CDR3 runs to 17 residues. The V segment lost 1 base and the J segment 0 bases; nucleotides outside the gene matches: 5. The V gene's germline CDR1 is LNHNV and CDR2 YYDKDF (reference sequence). CDR3 amino acids: CATSRALTGGSYNEQFF. Written as DNA, the CDR3 is TGTGCCACCAGCAGAGCTCTAACAGGGGGCTCCTACAATGAGCAGTTCTTC. The whole variable domain, remainder taken from reference TRBV15 and TRBJ2-1, is DAMVIQNPRYQVTQFGKPVTLSCSQTLNHNVMYWYQQKSSQAPKLLFHYYDKDFNNEADTPDNFQSRRPNTSFCFLDIRSPGLGDTAMYLCATSRALTGGSYNEQFFGPGTRLTVL.

The rearrangement uses TRBV19 and TRBJ2-3, with a weak D call TRBD1 (6 bases). Trimming removed 8 bases from V and 1 base from J, with 13 bases in between. The CDR3 spans 14 residues. Germline V gene sequence: CDR1 LNHDA, CDR2 SQIVND (reference sequence). The CDR3 DNA sequence: TGTGCCAGTGACTGGGGGACACGCACAGATACGCAGTATTTT. Protein product: CASDWGTRTDTQYF.